This T cell receptor beta chain was sequenced for a study of response to subunit inactivated influenza vaccine. Germline V lookup: CDR1 MDHEN, CDR2 SYDVKM. There are 15 residues in the CDR3. V lost 5 bases and J lost 9, with 20 bases in between. TCRdb passed the RT-PCR reads through MiXCR, listing each CDR3 protein once. This table has more than 550,000 distinct CDR3 sequences, 10% to 12% appearing once. These data were likewise used in another study, on T cells expressing NK-cell markers. From that report: For TCR beta, cDNA was produced by 5'RACE template switching with UMIs. In a group of several donors, dominant NKG2C+ clonotypes represented roughly 1.0-8% of CD8+ T cells.

This sequence originates from a man aged 50 or older who received an inactivated influenza vaccine. This specimen consisted of PBMCs from blood, obtained on the day of vaccination. V gene TRBV28 combines with J gene TRBJ2-1; tentative D call: TRBD2 (6 bases). The CDR3 DNA sequence: TGTGCCAGCAGTCCCCGACTAGATCATCTCTTTGAGCAGTTCTTC. It specifies CASSPRLDHLFEQFF.